The 7 T cell receptor beta chains below all came from one sample that was sequenced in a study of OX40 agonist ivuxolimab in advanced cancers. Sequencing used immunoSEQ multiplex PCR; TCRdb keeps in-frame clones, though not all of them. The sample lists about 79,000 clones, approximately 92% seen once, with more than 5.5% in the top ten. The sequencing here drew on CD4+ or CD8+ T cells sorted from blood, taken in a trial of the OX40 agonist ivuxolimab. The source of these receptors is an adult with an advanced solid tumor such as melanoma, head and neck, liver or kidney cancer.

Only one count was recorded for this clone. The genes are TRBV10-2 and TRBJ2-1, with 9 bases fitting TRBD1. CDR1 and CDR2 from the germline V gene are WSHSY and SAAADI. With 4 bases clipped from V and 4 bases from J, the junction kept 14 bases outside the gene matches. CDR3 size: 18 residues. This CDR3 is CASSGGVLTGGTYNEQFF. CDR3 in DNA: TGCGCCAGCAGTGGGGGGGTATTAACAGGGGGCACTTACAATGAGCAGTTCTTC.

This rearrangement joins TRBV27 to TRBJ2-4, with D unresolved. The CDR3 has 13 amino acids. Germline CDR1 MNHEY, CDR2 SMNVEV (reference sequence). V lost 8 bases, J lost 0 bases, and 8 bases lay in between. The CDR3 is CASGILAKNIQYF. The CDR3 region has the DNA TGTGCCAGCGGAATCCTAGCCAAAAACATTCAGTACTTC.

This chain connects TRBV5-1 to TRBJ1-5; the match to TRBD1 covers 7 bases. The J segment lost 3 bases and the V segment lost 3 bases, leaving 6 bases of the junction unmatched. The CDR3 totals 15 residues. Germline V lookup: CDR1 SGHRS, CDR2 YFSETQ. The CDR3 sequence is CASSSGGRDNQPQHF. As DNA, the CDR3 is TGCGCCAGCAGCTCAGGGGGACGGGACAATCAGCCCCAGCATTTT.

This chain joins TRBV5-4 and TRBJ1-2; no clear D. Trimming stripped 1 base from V and 2 bases from J, with 9 bases between. Germline values: CDR1 SGHNT, CDR2 YYREEE (reference sequence). CDR3 size: 14 residues. CDR3 residues: CASSLFTANYGYTF. DNA for the CDR3: TGTGCCAGCAGCTTGTTTACGGCAAACTATGGCTACACCTTC.

This chain uses TRBV6-5 with TRBJ1-1, with D possibly TRBD1 on 5 matching bases. Trimming stripped 0 bases from V and 4 bases from J, with 12 bases between. Germline values: CDR1 MNHEY, CDR2 SVGAGI. The CDR3 is 15 residues long. CDR3 DNA sequence: TGTGCCAGCAGTTACTCGACGGCAGGGTCCACTGAAGCTTTCTTT. As protein: CASSYSTAGSTEAFF.

The chain joins TRBV5-1 to TRBJ2-1, with 7 bases identical to TRBD1. This CDR3 is 13 amino acids long. Per germline, CDR1 SGHRS and CDR2 YFSETQ. V shed 3 bases and J 5 bases; nucleotides not matched to a gene: 2. The CDR3 region has the DNA TGCGCCAGCAGCTCGGGACAGAACAATGAGCAGTTCTTC. Protein: CASSSGQNNEQFF.

The J gene is TRBJ2-7, the V gene TRBV28; TRBD2 aligns across 8 bases. Germline CDR1 MDHEN, CDR2 SYDVKM. Losses at the gene ends were 5 bases for V and 5 bases for J; bases not matched to a gene: 8. The CDR3 is 14 residues long. CDR3 coding DNA: TGTGCCAGCAGTCCCCCGGGGGGGAGAGACGAGCAGTACTTC. As protein: CASSPPGGRDEQYF.